A selection of T cell receptor beta chains follows, all from one sample in a study of PD-1 blockade in classical Hodgkin lymphoma. Some clones are missing from TCRdb's copy, which holds only in-frame ones; the method was immunoSEQ multiplex PCR. The sample consists of 15,000 to 20,000 clones, more than 65% of them appearing once. The sample here was peripheral blood mononuclear cells (PBMCs), taken before the fourth cycle of nivolumab. All receptors come from a human donor with classical Hodgkin lymphoma. Each CDR3 is given with its conserved first and last residue. The D gene is left open where the match is weak. The size of a clone is reported for some rows only, either as once, few or many, or as a class for expanded clones.

size: .; D: TRBD1; V: TRBV7-2; J: TRBJ2-1; DNA: TGTGCCAGCAGCCAGGGACAGGGGCGAGACAATGAGCAGTTCTTC; CDR3: CASSQGQGRDNEQFF
size: .; D: .; V: TRBV9; J: TRBJ2-3; DNA: TGTGCCAGCAGCGTAGAGGGGGAGAGGACAGATACGCAGTATTTT; CDR3: CASSVEGERTDTQYF
size: .; D: .; V: TRBV6-1; J: TRBJ1-5; DNA: TGTGCCAGCAGCCGACAGGCGAATCAGCCCCAGCATTTT; CDR3: CASSRQANQPQHF
size: .; D: TRBD1; V: TRBV28; J: TRBJ1-5; DNA: TGTGCCAGCAGCCCTCCCGACAGGGACCTTCAGCCCCAGCATTTT; CDR3: CASSPPDRDLQPQHF
size: .; D: .; V: TRBV28; J: TRBJ2-7; DNA: TGTGCCAGCAGTTTAAACAGTGCCGTTGGTTACGAGCAGTACTTC; CDR3: CASSLNSAVGYEQYF
size: .; D: TRBD1; V: TRBV2; J: TRBJ1-2; DNA: TGTGCCAGCAGTGGACAGGGCTATGGCTACACCTTC; CDR3: CASSGQGYGYTF
size: .; D: TRBD2; V: TRBV5-1; J: TRBJ2-7; DNA: TGCGCCAGCAGCACGGGACTAGCGGGACCCCTACGAGAGCAGTACTTC; CDR3: CASSTGLAGPLREQYF
size: .; D: .; V: TRBV29-1; J: TRBJ1-2; DNA: TGCAGCGTTGAAAGGGGGATTTATGGCTACACCTTC; CDR3: CSVERGIYGYTF
size: large; D: .; V: TRBV5-4; J: TRBJ2-1; DNA: TGTGCCAGCAGCTTGTTGGGGGGCCCAAGGTACAATGAGCAGTTCTTC; CDR3: CASSLLGGPRYNEQFF
size: .; D: TRBD2; V: TRBV7-9; J: TRBJ2-5; DNA: TGTGCCAGCAGCGCACAAGCCGGGCTGCGGGGGGCCCAGTACTTC; CDR3: CASSAQAGLRGAQYF
size: .; D: .; V: TRBV5-1; J: TRBJ2-2; DNA: TGCGCCAGCAGCTTTTTTATATCGCAGGAGCTGTTTTTT; CDR3: CASSFFISQELFF
size: few; D: .; V: TRBV27; J: TRBJ2-5; DNA: TGTGCCAGCAGTTTATCGATAGAGGACCAAGAGACCCAGTACTTC; CDR3: CASSLSIEDQETQYF
size: .; D: .; V: TRBV10-3; J: TRBJ2-7; DNA: TGTGCCATCAGTGAGTCGAGATCACAAGTCAACGAGCAGTACTTC; CDR3: CAISESRSQVNEQYF
size: .; D: .; V: TRBV10-3; J: TRBJ1-5; DNA: TGTGCCATCAGTGACCCCACAGGGAGTGGCCAGCCCCAGCATTTT; CDR3: CAISDPTGSGQPQHF
size: .; D: .; V: TRBV27; J: TRBJ1-1; DNA: TGTGCCAGCAGTTTCTACCTAGGAATTGTGGGTAACGGTAACACTGAAGCTTTCTTT; CDR3: CASSFYLGIVGNGNTEAFF
size: .; D: .; V: TRBV6-5; J: TRBJ1-5; DNA: TGTGCCAGCAGCCGTCGCTTTAGCAATCAGCCCCAGCATTTT; CDR3: CASSRRFSNQPQHF
size: .; D: .; V: TRBV7-9; J: TRBJ2-1; DNA: TGTGCCAGCAGTGGGAATGAGCAGTTCTTC; CDR3: CASSGNEQFF
size: .; D: .; V: TRBV5-1; J: TRBJ2-5; DNA: TGCGCCAGCCGGGACTGGGGTTTGGGCCAAGAGACCCAGTACTTC; CDR3: CASRDWGLGQETQYF
size: few; D: TRBD1; V: TRBV7-2; J: TRBJ1-5; DNA: TGTGCCAGCAGCTTAGTAACAGGGGGTGCCCAGCCCCAGCATTTT; CDR3: CASSLVTGGAQPQHF
size: .; D: TRBD2; V: TRBV9; J: TRBJ2-3; DNA: TGTGCCAGCAGCGTCGGAGCGGGAGGTGGCACAGATACGCAGTATTTT; CDR3: CASSVGAGGGTDTQYF
size: .; D: .; V: TRBV2; J: TRBJ2-1; DNA: TGTGCCAGCAGTCAGGAGGGGCCGCTCGGAAATGAGCAGTTCTTC; CDR3: CASSQEGPLGNEQFF
size: .; D: .; V: TRBV25-1; J: TRBJ1-5; DNA: TGTGCCAGCAGTTCCCGCAGCGATCAGCCCCAGCATTTT; CDR3: CASSSRSDQPQHF
size: .; D: .; V: TRBV5-1; J: TRBJ2-4; DNA: TGCGCCAGCAGCCCCAGCGAGGGGCTGGGCAAAAACATTCAGTACTTC; CDR3: CASSPSEGLGKNIQYF
size: .; D: .; V: TRBV29-1; J: TRBJ1-2; DNA: TGCAGCGTAAGAGTTGGCGGCTACACCTTC; CDR3: CSVRVGGYTF
size: .; D: .; V: TRBV7-1; J: TRBJ1-6; DNA: TGTGCCAGCACAAAACCCGGGGCCAGCTCCTATAATTCACCCCTCCACTTT; CDR3: CASTKPGASSYNSPLHF
size: .; D: TRBD1; V: TRBV6-5; J: TRBJ1-5; DNA: TGTGCCAGCAGAGGGGGGACAGGTCAGCCCCAGCATTTT; CDR3: CASRGGTGQPQHF
size: .; D: .; V: TRBV10-3; J: TRBJ2-5; DNA: TGTGCCATCAGTGCCGGGACTGGCGGCTTCCAAGAGACCCAGTACTTC; CDR3: CAISAGTGGFQETQYF
size: .; D: .; V: TRBV7-2; J: TRBJ1-5; DNA: TGTGCCAGCAGCTTGTGGGCAGGGCTCGGTCAGCCCCAGCATTTT; CDR3: CASSLWAGLGQPQHF
size: .; D: TRBD2; V: TRBV7-9; J: TRBJ2-1; DNA: TGTGCCAGCAGCTTAGAGCGGGAGCTAGGATACAATGAGCAGTTCTTC; CDR3: CASSLERELGYNEQFF
size: few; D: TRBD1; V: TRBV19; J: TRBJ1-2; DNA: TGTGCCAGTAGTCGGATGACAGGGTTAAATCATGGCTACACCTTC; CDR3: CASSRMTGLNHGYTF
size: .; D: .; V: TRBV20-1; J: TRBJ1-5; DNA: TGCAGTGCTAGAGAGCAGGGCACCCAGCATTTT; CDR3: CSAREQGTQHF
size: few; D: .; V: TRBV6-6; J: TRBJ2-3; DNA: TGTGCCAGCAGTGCTCGCCCCAGGGCAGATACGCAGTATTTT; CDR3: CASSARPRADTQYF
size: .; D: .; V: TRBV19; J: TRBJ1-5; DNA: TGTGCCAGTAGTTATTTGGGGGGACGGCAGCCCCAGCATTTT; CDR3: CASSYLGGRQPQHF
size: once; D: .; V: TRBV7-9; J: TRBJ2-1; DNA: TGTGCCAGCAGCTTATTGCGGCAGTCCCCCCTCTCCTACAATGAGCAGTTCTTC; CDR3: CASSLLRQSPLSYNEQFF
size: .; D: .; V: TRBV6-5; J: TRBJ2-4; DNA: TGTGCCAGCAGCTCAGAAGCCAAAAACATTCAGTACTTC; CDR3: CASSSEAKNIQYF
size: .; D: .; V: TRBV7-9; J: TRBJ1-2; DNA: TGTGCCAGCAGCTTAAACGGGGAGATAGAAGGCTACACCTTC; CDR3: CASSLNGEIEGYTF
size: .; D: TRBD2; V: TRBV9; J: TRBJ2-1; DNA: TGTGCCAGCAGCGTAGCGGCGGGGGGGTCTTTCAATGAGCAGTTCTTC; CDR3: CASSVAAGGSFNEQFF
size: .; D: TRBD1; V: TRBV6-5; J: TRBJ1-5; DNA: TGTGCCAGCAGCCGACAGGGCCCTAATCAGCCCCAGCATTTT; CDR3: CASSRQGPNQPQHF
size: .; D: TRBD1; V: TRBV19; J: TRBJ1-5; DNA: TGTGCCAGTAGTATCAGGGGGCAAGGCAATCAGCCCCAGCATTTT; CDR3: CASSIRGQGNQPQHF
size: few; D: .; V: TRBV15; J: TRBJ2-1; DNA: TGTGCCACCAGCAGGGTATCCTACAATGAGCAGTTCTTC; CDR3: CATSRVSYNEQFF
size: few; D: TRBD2; V: TRBV28; J: TRBJ2-5; DNA: TGTGCCAGCAGTCCCGGGACTAGCGGGGGGAGCCGCCAAGAGACCCAGTACTTC; CDR3: CASSPGTSGGSRQETQYF
size: .; D: .; V: TRBV28; J: TRBJ2-2; DNA: TGTGCCAGCAGTTTATTAGGTAACACCGGGGAGCTGTTTTTT; CDR3: CASSLLGNTGELFF
size: few; D: .; V: TRBV7-9; J: TRBJ2-7; DNA: TGTGCCAGCAGCCCAAGACTGCCCGATCAGCAGTACTTC; CDR3: CASSPRLPDQQYF
size: few; D: .; V: TRBV15; J: TRBJ1-1; DNA: TGTGCCACCAGCAGAGATGTGGAGCACGGGCACACTGAAGCTTTCTTT; CDR3: CATSRDVEHGHTEAFF
size: few; D: .; V: TRBV6-1; J: TRBJ1-3; DNA: TGTGCCAGCAGGGGCCAGGGAAGAAACACCATATATTTT; CDR3: CASRGQGRNTIYF
size: medium-sized; D: TRBD1; V: TRBV28; J: TRBJ1-4; DNA: TGTGCCAGCAGTCCGCCCCGGGACAGGGTGGAACTAAATGAAAAACTGTTTTTT; CDR3: CASSPPRDRVELNEKLFF
size: .; D: TRBD2; V: TRBV27; J: TRBJ2-7; DNA: TGTGCCAGCAGTTTAACGATGACTAGCGGGAGTGTCCCATACGAGCAGTACTTC; CDR3: CASSLTMTSGSVPYEQYF
size: .; D: TRBD1; V: TRBV19; J: TRBJ1-1; DNA: TGTGCCAGTAGTATGGGACAGCCGAACACTGAAGCTTTCTTT; CDR3: CASSMGQPNTEAFF
size: .; D: .; V: TRBV6-6; J: TRBJ1-1; DNA: TGTGCCAGCAGTTACTTAGCAGGGAACACTGAAGCTTTCTTT; CDR3: CASSYLAGNTEAFF
size: .; D: TRBD2; V: TRBV18; J: TRBJ2-5; DNA: TGTGCCAGCTCACGGGGAGGGGAGACCCAGTACTTC; CDR3: CASSRGGETQYF
size: .; D: TRBD1; V: TRBV2; J: TRBJ1-2; DNA: TGTGCCAGCAGTCGGGGGACAGTCTATGGCTACACCTTC; CDR3: CASSRGTVYGYTF